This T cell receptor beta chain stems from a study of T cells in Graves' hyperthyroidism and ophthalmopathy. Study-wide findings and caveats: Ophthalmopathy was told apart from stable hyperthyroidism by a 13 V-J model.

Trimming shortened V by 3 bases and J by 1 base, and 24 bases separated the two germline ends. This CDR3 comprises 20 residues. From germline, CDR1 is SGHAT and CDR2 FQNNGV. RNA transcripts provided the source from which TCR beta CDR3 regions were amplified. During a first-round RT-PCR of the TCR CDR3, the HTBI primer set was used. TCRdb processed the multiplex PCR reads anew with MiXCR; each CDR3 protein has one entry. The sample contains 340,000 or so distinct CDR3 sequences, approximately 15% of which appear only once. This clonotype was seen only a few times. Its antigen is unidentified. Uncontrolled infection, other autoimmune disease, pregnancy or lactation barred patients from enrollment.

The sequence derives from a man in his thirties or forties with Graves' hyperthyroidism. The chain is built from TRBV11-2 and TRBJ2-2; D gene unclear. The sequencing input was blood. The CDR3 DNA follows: TGTGCCAGCAGCTTTACCCCAGCAGACGTTACTGTGTTGAACACCGGGGAGCTGTTTTTT. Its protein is CASSFTPADVTVLNTGELFF.